A selection of T cell receptor beta chains follows, all from one sample in a study of T cell repertoires in aging, cancer and after chemotherapy. Via MiXCR, TCRdb re-called the multiplex PCR reads, giving one row per CDR3 protein. The repertoire holds some 390 distinct CDR3 sequences, around a sixth seen once, with around 50% in the top ten. Sequencing was done on a sample of blood. These receptors came from a human donor with a solid tumor. Both conserved end residues are part of each CDR3. A D gene is named only where the DNA matches it firmly. Some rows have no size entry. The others give once, few or many, or a class for an expanded clone.

size: large
D: .
V: TRBV6-1
J: TRBJ2-2
length: 14
DNA: TGTGCCAGCAGGGGGACAATTGACACCGGGGAGCTGTTTTTT
CDR3: CASRGTIDTGELFF

size: large
D: .
V: TRBV12-3/TRBV12-4
J: TRBJ2-3
length: 14
DNA: TGTGCCAGCAGACAGGTCCCCACAACAGATACGCAGTATTTT
CDR3: CASRQVPTTDTQYF

size: .
D: .
V: TRBV7-9
J: TRBJ2-5
length: 16
DNA: TGTGCCAGCAGCCCAAAAATGTCTGGGTACCAAGAGACCCAGTACTTC
CDR3: CASSPKMSGYQETQYF

size: large
D: TRBD1
V: TRBV6-5
J: TRBJ2-7
length: 14
DNA: TGTGCCAGCAGACCCACAGGGGGCTCGTACGAGCAGTACTTC
CDR3: CASRPTGGSYEQYF

size: medium-sized
D: TRBD1
V: TRBV2
J: TRBJ2-7
length: 15
DNA: TGTGCCAGCAACCGACAGGGGGCAGGATCCTACGAGCAGTACTTC
CDR3: CASNRQGAGSYEQYF

size: .
D: .
V: TRBV29-1
J: TRBJ2-3
length: 16
DNA: TGCAGCGTTGAAGTGGGGTGGGGGGCGCGGAAAGATACGCAGTATTTT
CDR3: CSVEVGWGARKDTQYF

size: medium-sized
D: TRBD1
V: TRBV18
J: TRBJ2-5
length: 14
DNA: TGTGCCAGCTCACGGGACAGGTACCAAGAGACCCAGTACTTC
CDR3: CASSRDRYQETQYF

size: medium-sized
D: .
V: TRBV7-9
J: TRBJ1-2
length: 15
DNA: TGTGCCAGCAGCCCACGGAGGGACTCTAACTATGGCTACACCTTC
CDR3: CASSPRRDSNYGYTF

size: medium-sized
D: .
V: TRBV5-1
J: TRBJ2-5
length: 16
DNA: TGCGCCAGCAGCTCAACCTACCTACAGTACCAAGAGACCCAGTACTTC
CDR3: CASSSTYLQYQETQYF

size: once
D: TRBD2
V: TRBV27
J: TRBJ2-1
length: 13
DNA: TGTGCCAGCAGCGGCCTAGCGGGAGATTCGCAGTTCTTC
CDR3: CASSGLAGDSQFF

size: large
D: TRBD2
V: TRBV18
J: TRBJ2-1
length: 14
DNA: TGTGCCAGCTCACCACGTGGGGGAGGGGATGAGCAGTTCTTC
CDR3: CASSPRGGGDEQFF

size: large
D: .
V: TRBV27
J: TRBJ1-1
length: 15
DNA: TGTGCCAGCAGCCTCGGGCCAGCCTTGAACACTGAAGCTTTCTTT
CDR3: CASSLGPALNTEAFF

size: medium-sized
D: TRBD1
V: TRBV20-1
J: TRBJ1-1
length: 15
DNA: TGCAGTGCTAAGGGACAGGGGCGTGGGGACACTGAAGCTTTCTTT
CDR3: CSAKGQGRGDTEAFF

size: .
D: .
V: TRBV4-1
J: TRBJ2-7
length: 13
DNA: TGCGCCAGCAGCTTGACCGAGTCCTACGAGCAGTACTTC
CDR3: CASSLTESYEQYF

size: large
D: .
V: TRBV10-3
J: TRBJ1-2
length: 14
DNA: TGTGCCATCAGTGAGCTGCCCGAATCCTATGGCTACACCTTC
CDR3: CAISELPESYGYTF

size: large
D: .
V: TRBV6-1
J: TRBJ1-4
length: 16
DNA: TGTGCCAGCAGTGAAACCGATTGGACCTTCGATGAAAAACTGTTTTTT
CDR3: CASSETDWTFDEKLFF

size: large
D: .
V: TRBV19
J: TRBJ1-6
length: 16
DNA: TGTGCCAGTAGTATGCGATCGACCTCCTATAATTCACCCCTCCACTTT
CDR3: CASSMRSTSYNSPLHF

size: medium-sized
D: TRBD1
V: TRBV20-1
J: TRBJ1-1
length: 14
DNA: TGCAGTGCTTCAGGGGGGGTAGATGGCACTGAAGCTTTCTTT
CDR3: CSASGGVDGTEAFF

size: medium-sized
D: .
V: TRBV7-9
J: TRBJ2-7
length: 12
DNA: TGTGCCAGCAGCTTGCTAGCCTACGAGCAGTACTTC
CDR3: CASSLLAYEQYF

size: medium-sized
D: .
V: TRBV2
J: TRBJ2-5
length: 14
DNA: TGTGCCAGCAAACTGGGGGTCGAGGGGGAGACCCAGTACTTC
CDR3: CASKLGVEGETQYF

size: medium-sized
D: TRBD2
V: TRBV2
J: TRBJ2-3
length: 14
DNA: TGTGCCAGCAGTGGGGAGGGGCGCACAGATACGCAGTATTTT
CDR3: CASSGEGRTDTQYF

size: .
D: TRBD2
V: TRBV27
J: TRBJ2-7
length: 18
DNA: TGTGCCAGCAGTCCCGGGGGACTAGCGGGACGATCCCCCTACGAGCAGTACTTC
CDR3: CASSPGGLAGRSPYEQYF

size: large
D: .
V: TRBV6-6
J: TRBJ2-1
length: 14
DNA: TGTGCCAGCAGTTATCACGGAGCGTACAATGAGCAGTTCTTC
CDR3: CASSYHGAYNEQFF

size: hyperexpanded
D: .
V: TRBV29-1
J: TRBJ2-7
length: 11
DNA: TGCAGCGTTAGCGATCACTACGAGCAGTACTTC
CDR3: CSVSDHYEQYF

size: large
D: .
V: TRBV7-6
J: TRBJ2-7
length: 14
DNA: TGTGCCAGCAGCTTGGGCAGGCGACGGAACGAGCAGTACTTC
CDR3: CASSLGRRRNEQYF

size: large
D: .
V: TRBV19
J: TRBJ1-2
length: 15
DNA: TGTGCCAGTAGGCTGTGGACAGCTCGGCGTGAGGGCTACACCTTC
CDR3: CASRLWTARREGYTF

size: medium-sized
D: TRBD2
V: TRBV4-2
J: TRBJ2-1
length: 16
DNA: TGTGCCAGCAGCCAAGATCTGAGCGGGAGCATCAATGAGCAGTTCTTC
CDR3: CASSQDLSGSINEQFF

size: large
D: .
V: TRBV5-5
J: TRBJ2-5
length: 13
DNA: TGTGCCAGCAGCTTTGGGGTCCAAGAGACCCAGTACTTC
CDR3: CASSFGVQETQYF

size: large
D: .
V: TRBV6-6
J: TRBJ1-1
length: 14
DNA: TGTGCCAGCAGTTACTATATAACTGACACTGAAGCTTTCTTT
CDR3: CASSYYITDTEAFF

size: few
D: .
V: TRBV5-1
J: TRBJ2-3
length: 14
DNA: TGCGCCAGCACCATGGGCAGGGTCCCTGATACGCAGTATTTT
CDR3: CASTMGRVPDTQYF

size: .
D: TRBD1
V: TRBV6-1
J: TRBJ2-7
length: 12
DNA: TGTGTCAGTGGACAGGGGGCCTACGAGCAGAACTTC
CDR3: CVSGQGAYEQNF

size: large
D: TRBD1
V: TRBV10-3
J: TRBJ1-1
length: 17
DNA: TGTGCCATCAGTGAGTCGCAGGGGGCAATGGGGGTCACTGAAGCTTTCTTT
CDR3: CAISESQGAMGVTEAFF

size: medium-sized
D: TRBD1
V: TRBV5-1
J: TRBJ1-2
length: 17
DNA: TGCGCCAGCAGCACTGGACAGGGGGCAATTCCGTACTATGGCTACACCTTC
CDR3: CASSTGQGAIPYYGYTF

size: .
D: .
V: TRBV5-1
J: TRBJ2-5
length: 14
DNA: TGCGCCAGCAGAGCCGGGACATACCAAGAGACCCAGTACTTC
CDR3: CASRAGTYQETQYF

size: large
D: .
V: TRBV30
J: TRBJ2-1
length: 12
DNA: TGTGCCTGGAGTCCGCATGCGAATGAGCAGTTCTTC
CDR3: CAWSPHANEQFF

size: medium-sized
D: .
V: TRBV5-1
J: TRBJ2-2
length: 15
DNA: TGCGCCAGCAGGAGGGGATTAACAAGAACCGGGGAGCTGTTTTTT
CDR3: CASRRGLTRTGELFF

size: large
D: .
V: TRBV12-3/TRBV12-4
J: TRBJ2-2
length: 12
DNA: TGTGCCAGCCGCCCTCACACCGGGGAGCTGTTTTTT
CDR3: CASRPHTGELFF

size: large
D: .
V: TRBV18
J: TRBJ1-1
length: 16
DNA: TGTGCCAGCTCACCCCTCGTGGTAGGGGAGAGCACTGAAGCTTTCTTT
CDR3: CASSPLVVGESTEAFF

size: medium-sized
D: TRBD2
V: TRBV12-3/TRBV12-4
J: TRBJ2-5
length: 14
DNA: TGTGCCAGCAGTTTAGATTTAAGCGGGACGACCCAGTACTTC
CDR3: CASSLDLSGTTQYF

size: large
D: .
V: TRBV12-3/TRBV12-4
J: TRBJ2-7
length: 11
DNA: TGTGCCAGCAGGGGAGCCTACGAGCAGTACTTC
CDR3: CASRGAYEQYF

size: large
D: .
V: TRBV5-6
J: TRBJ2-1
length: 16
DNA: TGTGCCAGCAGCTTGGAGGGGAGCCTCTCCTACAATGAGCAGTTCTTC
CDR3: CASSLEGSLSYNEQFF

size: .
D: TRBD2
V: TRBV5-1
J: TRBJ2-1
length: 12
DNA: TGCGCCAGCAGCGGGACTAGCACTGAGCAGTTCTTC
CDR3: CASSGTSTEQFF

size: .
D: .
V: TRBV5-4
J: TRBJ1-1
length: 13
DNA: TGTGCCAGCAGCTTAACCCGACGGGCTGAAGCTTTCTTT
CDR3: CASSLTRRAEAFF

size: large
D: .
V: TRBV19
J: TRBJ1-5
length: 17
DNA: TGTGCCAGTAGCGGGCAATTCGTGACGGCTAGCAATCAGCCCCAGCATTTT
CDR3: CASSGQFVTASNQPQHF

size: large
D: TRBD2
V: TRBV5-6
J: TRBJ2-7
length: 15
DNA: TGTGCCAGCAGCGGCCTAGCGGGAGGCGCCTACGAGCAGTACTTC
CDR3: CASSGLAGGAYEQYF

size: large
D: .
V: TRBV20-1
J: TRBJ2-7
length: 15
DNA: TGCAGTGCTAGACCCCGGAGGCGAGGGCTTGTCGAGCAGTACTTC
CDR3: CSARPRRRGLVEQYF

size: once
D: TRBD2
V: TRBV19
J: TRBJ2-1
length: 14
DNA: TGTGCCAGTAGTAGCCCTAGCGGGAGGGCTGGGCAGTTCTTC
CDR3: CASSSPSGRAGQFF

size: large
D: .
V: TRBV5-6
J: TRBJ1-2
length: 12
DNA: TGTGCCAGCAGCCCACGAACCTATGGCTACACCTTC
CDR3: CASSPRTYGYTF

size: medium-sized
D: .
V: TRBV7-9
J: TRBJ2-1
length: 14
DNA: TGTGCCAGCAGCTTAGTTGGGTCCTACAATGAGCAGTTCTTC
CDR3: CASSLVGSYNEQFF

size: large
D: TRBD1
V: TRBV6-1
J: TRBJ1-3
length: 16
DNA: TGTGCCAGCAGCAGGACAGGAACTCATGCTGGAAACACCATATATTTT
CDR3: CASSRTGTHAGNTIYF

size: large
D: TRBD2
V: TRBV5-4
J: TRBJ2-1
length: 17
DNA: TGTGCCAGCAGCAGTCGGTCTCTGACTAGCGGGGGCAATGAGCAGTTCTTC
CDR3: CASSSRSLTSGGNEQFF

size: medium-sized
D: TRBD2
V: TRBV20-1
J: TRBJ2-3
length: 15
DNA: TGCAGTCCGAAACGACTAGCCGGGTTCACAGATACGCAGTATTTT
CDR3: CSPKRLAGFTDTQYF

size: .
D: TRBD2
V: TRBV29-1
J: TRBJ2-1
length: 12
DNA: TGCAGCGTTCGACTAGCGGGAGATTCGCAGTTCTTC
CDR3: CSVRLAGDSQFF

size: medium-sized
D: TRBD2
V: TRBV7-9
J: TRBJ2-7
length: 17
DNA: TGTGCCAGCAGCTTAGCGACGGGGGGACGGCGAAAATACGAGCAGTACTTC
CDR3: CASSLATGGRRKYEQYF

size: medium-sized
D: .
V: TRBV24-1
J: TRBJ2-2
length: 16
DNA: TGTGCCACCAGTGACCCTGGGGGGCCGGGGACCGGGGAGCTGTTTTTT
CDR3: CATSDPGGPGTGELFF

size: medium-sized
D: .
V: TRBV7-2
J: TRBJ1-1
length: 14
DNA: TGTGCCAGCAGCCTTCAGCGGGGGGCCACTGAAGCTTTCTTT
CDR3: CASSLQRGATEAFF